The 21 T cell receptor beta chains presented below share a single source sample, sequenced in a study of monozygotic twins with inflammatory bowel disease. TCRdb re-called the 5' RACE reads; every CDR3 protein appears as one record, without DNA. Its table lists fewer than 400,000 distinct CDR3 sequences. The sample was blood. The source is a human donor with ulcerative colitis or Crohn's disease, or a healthy co-twin of an affected twin (not recorded which).

The chain joins TRBV7-3 to TRBJ2-6. This CDR3 region has 16 residues. Germline-derived CDR1 and CDR2 are SGHTA and FQGTGA. The CDR3 loop is CASSLIASSGANVLTF.

The chain carries TRBV19 and TRBJ2-7; TCRdb names TRBD1, which stays unverified in the absence of DNA. The CDR3 loop spans 13 amino acids. CDR1 is LNHDA and CDR2 is SQIVND in the germline V gene (reference sequence). The CDR3 loop is CASGQGARYEQYF.

This rearrangement joins TRBV4-3 to TRBJ2-3. The germline V gene encodes CDR1 LGHNA and CDR2 YSLEER. This CDR3 spans 14 amino acids. The chain's CDR3 is CASSQDRGWDTQYF.

The chain combines TRBV10-3 with TRBJ1-2. The CDR3 is 12 amino acids. CDR1 is ENHRY and CDR2 is SYGVKD in the germline V gene. The CDR3 is CAISESQLGYTF.

The rearrangement uses TRBV5-4 and TRBJ2-1. CDR3 size: 13 residues. Germline V lookup: CDR1 SGHNT, CDR2 YYREEE (reference sequence). This CDR3 is CASMMSSYNEQFF.

CDR3 loop: CASNRAGNTGELFF. J is TRBJ2-2 and V is TRBV12-3 or TRBV12-4; TCRdb's D gene call, TRBD2, goes unchecked for lack of DNA. The CDR3 length is 14 residues.

This chain joins TRBV20-1 and TRBJ1-5. The CDR3 runs to 19 residues. CDR1 is DFQATT, CDR2 SNEGSKA, per germline (reference sequence). CDR3: CSARDLLGGLIFSNQPQHF.

J is TRBJ2-2 and V is TRBV7-2; TCRdb calls TRBD1, which cannot be checked without DNA. Germline assignment: CDR1 SGHTA and CDR2 FQGNSA. The CDR3 is 16 amino acids. CDR3: CASSLHGGSGTGELFF.

V usage is TRBV27 and J usage is TRBJ2-7; the TCRdb call, TRBD2, lacks DNA for checking. Germline CDR1 and CDR2: MNHEY and SMNVEV (reference sequence). The CDR3 spans 13 residues. Here the CDR3 reads CASRLAPKYEQYF.

The chain couples TRBV6-1 to TRBJ2-6. This CDR3 is 15 amino acids long. The germline gives CDR1 MNHNS, CDR2 SASEGT. The CDR3 loop is CASRGSRTGANVLTF.

The chain is built from TRBV18 and TRBJ2-5. The CDR3 spans 14 residues. From germline, CDR1 is KGHSH and CDR2 LQKENI. The CDR3 is CASSPLVRQETQYF.

This chain joins TRBV15 and TRBJ2-3; the TRBD1 assignment by TCRdb is unverifiable without DNA. Germline loops: CDR1 LNHNV, CDR2 YYDKDF (reference sequence). The CDR3 sequence is 18 residues long. The CDR3 region is CATSRATTTPPRGDTQYF.

The V gene is TRBV29-1, the J gene TRBJ2-2; TCRdb gives TRBD2 as the D gene, but with no DNA this cannot be confirmed. Germline CDR1 is SQVTM and CDR2 is ANQGSEA. CDR3 length: 15 amino acids. Here the CDR3 reads CSVAGTSGYTGELFF.

This sequence joins TRBV6-2 or TRBV6-3 and TRBJ2-2. The CDR3 loop spans 12 amino acids. From germline, CDR1 is MNHEY and CDR2 SVGEGT. The CDR3 loop reads CASSYVLGELFF.

CDR3 in amino acids: CASSSSQGTPSF. The chain uses TRBV7-2 and TRBJ1-1; TCRdb's D gene call, TRBD1, goes unchecked for lack of DNA. Germline V lookup: CDR1 SGHTA, CDR2 FQGNSA. The CDR3 contains 12 residues.

The genes are TRBV7-2 and TRBJ2-5. Germline V gene lookup returns CDR1 SGHTA and CDR2 FQGNSA. The length of the CDR3 is 11 residues. The CDR3 reads CASSLKETQYF.

The chain is built from TRBV4-2 and TRBJ1-2; TCRdb's D call, TRBD1, is unchecked because there is no DNA. CDR1 is LGHNA, CDR2 YNFKEQ, per germline. This CDR3 comprises 13 residues. The chain's CDR3 is CASSLTGNGRYTF.

The chain links TRBV20-1 to TRBJ2-7; the D gene TCRdb calls, TRBD1, cannot be checked with no DNA. Germline CDR1 is DFQATT and CDR2 is SNEGSKA (reference sequence). The CDR3 covers 14 residues. The CDR3 region is CSAMTGTYSYEQYF.

This rearrangement joins TRBV5-4 to TRBJ2-1; TCRdb names TRBD1, which stays unverified in the absence of DNA. This CDR3 is built from 15 residues. Germline CDR1 reads SGHNT; CDR2 reads YYREEE (reference sequence). The CDR3 loop reads CASSLDPGEVNEQFF.

V usage is TRBV27 and J usage is TRBJ2-3; TCRdb lists TRBD1, though no DNA is available to test this call. Germline assignment: CDR1 MNHEY and CDR2 SMNVEV (reference sequence). The CDR3 length is 18 residues. The CDR3 loop reads CASSPGQGAVFFGDTQYF.

V usage is TRBV5-1 and J usage is TRBJ2-2; TCRdb calls TRBD2, which cannot be checked without DNA. Germline loops: CDR1 SGHRS, CDR2 YFSETQ. This CDR3 contains 13 residues. CDR3 sequence: CASSLEGTGELFF.